This T cell receptor (beta chain) emerged from a study of blood T cell repertoires in COVID-19. Study in general: The United States, Italy and Spain were the sources of the acute and convalescent COVID-19 samples. From T cells, B-cell-depleted T cells, or PBMCs came the material, which was cDNA or gDNA.

In the original processing: Estimation of nucleated cell counts was performed using reference gene primer amplification. Generated by immunoSEQ multiplex PCR, the TCRdb table keeps only in-frame clones and is missing some. D and trimming were read from the DNA, whereas the V and J calls and clone size are those reported in that table. The sample records some 50,000 clones, around 87% being singletons. Germline CDR1 reads SGHRS; CDR2 reads YFSETQ. This CDR3 contains 15 residues. V shed 1 base and J shed 5 bases, with 15 bases lying between them. This clone was recorded once. This TCR was sampled from a human donor in a cohort sampled during active COVID-19. Material for sequencing was peripheral blood. V is TRBV5-1 and J is TRBJ1-1; perhaps TRBD1 as D (5 bases). Here the CDR3 DNA reads TGCGCCAGCAGCTTGAGAGGGCAGGGAGGGACTGAAGCTTTCTTT. Translated: CASSLRGQGGTEAFF.